Following are 28 T cell receptor beta chains from one sample sequenced in a study of cytomegalovirus exposure and HLA in healthy donors. Clones were sequenced by immunoSEQ multiplex PCR, and TCRdb holds only the in-frame ones, with some missing. The table records tens of thousands of clones, about 95% of them present only once. Specimen: PBMCs. Receptor source: a woman between 18 and 29 years old in good health and CMV-seronegative.

CDR3 sequence: CASRLQPGRPYNEQFF. CDR3 sequence (DNA): TGTGCCAGCAGGCTACAACCCGGGAGGCCCTACAATGAGCAGTTCTTC. The V gene is TRBV2, the J gene TRBJ2-1; TRBD2 aligns across 7 bases. Germline loops: CDR1 SNHLY, CDR2 FYNNEI. The CDR3 spans 16 residues. V lost 6 bases, J lost 2 bases, and 10 bases stayed unmatched.

In nucleotides, the CDR3 is TGTGCCAGTAGTATCGACAGGATAGCAACTAATGAAAAACTGTTTTTT. It codes for CASSIDRIATNEKLFF. This rearrangement joins TRBV19 to TRBJ1-4, with a possible D match to TRBD1 (6 bases). This CDR3 has 16 amino acids. Trimming removed 3 bases from V and 0 bases from J, with 11 bases in between. Per the germline V gene, CDR1 is LNHDA and CDR2 is SQIVND (reference sequence).

A single count supports this clone. The V gene is TRBV6-1, the J gene TRBJ1-1; perhaps TRBD1 as D (6 bases). The CDR3 is 13 amino acids. Germline-derived CDR1 and CDR2 are MNHNS and SASEGT. Between the trimmed V and J ends, which lost 6 bases and 6 bases, there was a span of 14 bases. Here the CDR3 reads CASRDTGSPEAFF. The CDR3 DNA is TGTGCCAGCAGAGATACAGGGAGCCCTGAAGCTTTCTTT.

The genes are TRBV7-2 and TRBJ2-2; TRBD1 matches at 7 bases. In germline, CDR1 is SGHTA, CDR2 FQGNSA. The CDR3 loop spans 16 amino acids. Trimming at V came to 4 bases and at J to 0 bases, leaving 5 bases not matched to a gene. The CDR3 reads CASSSLGTANTGELFF. CDR3 bases: TGTGCCAGCAGCTCACTAGGGACAGCGAACACCGGGGAGCTGTTTTTT.

V usage is TRBV5-4 and J usage is TRBJ2-3; 7 positions match TRBD2. J gave up 2 bases and V 9 bases, and 9 bases lay outside the gene matches. Germline CDR1 is SGHNT and CDR2 is YYREEE (reference sequence). The CDR3 loop spans 14 amino acids. This CDR3 reads CATGDGGTTDTQYF. For the CDR3, the DNA is TGTGCCACGGGGGACGGGGGGACCACAGATACGCAGTATTTT.

The V call is TRBV27, the J call TRBJ2-7; maybe TRBD1 (7 bases). Germline loops: CDR1 MNHEY, CDR2 SMNVEV (reference sequence). The CDR3 is made up of 11 amino acids. With 10 bases removed from V and 6 bases from J, the gap between germline ends came to 13 bases. The CDR3 coding sequence is TGTGCCACCCTTCAGGGGGGCGAGCAGTACTTC. Protein: CATLQGGEQYF.

The CDR3 protein is CASSPQRSYEQYF. CDR3 coding DNA: TGTGCCAGCTCACCACAGAGGTCCTACGAGCAGTACTTC. J is TRBJ2-7 and V is TRBV18, with D uncertain. Germline V gene sequence: CDR1 KGHSH, CDR2 LQKENI. Trimming left V 1 base short and J 1 base short, with 5 bases between. The CDR3 extends over 13 amino acids.

V and J are TRBV6-5 and TRBJ1-5, with D hard to call. Trimming shortened V by 6 bases and J by 5 bases, and 17 bases separated the two germline ends. CDR3 size: 15 residues. The germline gives CDR1 MNHEY, CDR2 SVGAGI. The CDR3 DNA follows: TGTGCCAGCAGCTCAACGGGAATCCTGGATCAGCCCCAGCATTTT. This sequence encodes CASSSTGILDQPQHF.

The chain recombines TRBV6-6 with TRBJ1-2; 8 positions agree with TRBD1. In germline, CDR1 is MNHNY, CDR2 SVGAGI (reference sequence). This CDR3 is built from 13 residues. J lost 4 bases, V lost 6 bases, and 4 bases had no gene match. CDR3 sequence (DNA): TGTGCCAGCAGGACAGGGGCCCTCTATGGCTACACCTTC. Amino acid sequence: CASRTGALYGYTF.

The chain combines TRBV4-2 with TRBJ2-4, with TRBD2 as a possible D gene (5 bases). V lost 4 bases to trimming and J lost 2 bases, with 12 bases between them. The CDR3 totals 15 residues. The germline CDR1 and CDR2 sequences are LGHNA and YNFKEQ. The CDR3 reads CASSLGDGTKNIQYF. As DNA, the CDR3 is TGTGCCAGCAGCCTTGGCGACGGGACCAAAAACATTCAGTACTTC.

The chain uses TRBV7-9 and TRBJ1-1, with D hard to call. The CDR3 length is 13 residues. Per germline, CDR1 SEHNR and CDR2 FQNEAQ (reference sequence). V was clipped by 2 bases and J by 0 bases, with 4 bases between them. CDR3 nucleotides: TGTGCCAGCAGCTTACTAATGAACACTGAAGCTTTCTTT. Amino acids: CASSLLMNTEAFF.

This chain links TRBV10-2 with TRBJ1-1, with D tentatively TRBD1 (5 bases). The CDR3 runs to 14 residues. V was clipped by 8 bases and J by 4 bases, with 17 bases between them. The germline gives CDR1 WSHSY, CDR2 SAAADI. The CDR3 DNA follows: TGCGCCAGCCTCGCGTTGCAGGGAGGCACTGAAGCTTTCTTT. It codes for CASLALQGGTEAFF.

The chain uses TRBV28 and TRBJ2-7, with D possibly TRBD1 on 6 matching bases. The CDR3 runs to 15 residues. V was shortened by 5 bases and J by 4 bases, with 18 bases between the two germline ends. The germline CDR1 and CDR2 sequences are MDHEN and SYDVKM. CDR3 region: CASSPKGHLSYEQYF. The DNA for the CDR3 is TGTGCCAGCAGTCCGAAGGGACACCTTTCTTACGAGCAGTACTTC.

V and J are TRBV7-3 and TRBJ1-1, with TRBD1 as a possible D gene (5 bases). The V gene's germline CDR1 is SGHTA and CDR2 FQGTGA. The CDR3 extends over 16 amino acids. Trimming cost V 5 bases and J 3 bases, with 19 bases left between them. The CDR3 bases are TGTGCCAGCAGCCCGCTTCGGGGGGGGGAGGACACTGAAGCTTTCTTT. Its translation is CASSPLRGGEDTEAFF. The full variable domain, completed using reference TRBV7-3 and TRBJ1-1, is GAGVSQTPSNKVTEKGKYVELRCDPISGHTALYWYRQSLGQGPEFLIYFQGTGAADDSGLPNDRFFAVRPEGSVSTLKIQRTERGDSAVYLCASSPLRGGEDTEAFFGQGTRLTVV.

The chain carries TRBV27 and TRBJ1-6; D remains ambiguous. The CDR3 extends over 13 amino acids. Per germline, CDR1 MNHEY and CDR2 SMNVEV (reference sequence). V lost 2 bases and J lost 8, with 7 bases in between. The CDR3 coding sequence is TGTGCCAGCAGTTTACTGGGAGATTCACCCCTCCACTTT. It specifies CASSLLGDSPLHF.

The J gene is TRBJ2-3, the V gene TRBV19; D is possibly TRBD1 (5 bases). This CDR3 has 15 amino acids. Germline V lookup: CDR1 LNHDA, CDR2 SQIVND (reference sequence). With 7 bases removed from V and 0 bases from J, the gap between germline ends came to 14 bases. DNA for the CDR3: TGTGCCAGTAACATGGGGCAGAGTAGCACAGATACGCAGTATTTT. Its protein product is CASNMGQSSTDTQYF.

This chain connects TRBV30 to TRBJ1-2; possible D gene TRBD1, 5 bases. Germline V gives CDR1 GTSNPN, CDR2 SVGIG (reference sequence). V lost 4 bases and J lost 8, with 14 bases in between. The CDR3 covers 12 residues. The CDR3 nucleotides are TGTGCCTGGATAAGGGCAGGGAAAGGCTACACCTTC. This codes for CAWIRAGKGYTF.

V usage is TRBV7-6 and J usage is TRBJ2-2, with 7 bases identical to TRBD1. V lost 3 bases and J lost 4; bases outside the gene matches: 8. The CDR3 has 16 residues. CDR1 and CDR2 (germline): SGHVS, FNYEAQ. In DNA, the CDR3 is TGTGCCAGCAGCTTGTTGGCAGGGGGAAGCACCGGGGAGCTGTTTTTT. Protein: CASSLLAGGSTGELFF.

The count of this clone is one. The rearrangement joins TRBV7-9 to TRBJ1-4, with TRBD1 identical over 8 bases. The germline V gene has CDR1 SEHNR and CDR2 FQNEAQ (reference sequence). CDR3 length: 15 amino acids. The V and J ends lost 3 bases and 5 bases, in that order; junction bases with no gene match: 5. DNA for the CDR3: TGTGCCAGCAGCTTGGGACAGGACGAGAATGAAAAACTGTTTTTT. It codes for CASSLGQDENEKLFF.

CDR3 sequence: CASSKEGNTGELFF. The CDR3 DNA reads as TGTGCCAGCAGTAAGGAGGGGAACACCGGGGAGCTGTTTTTT. The J gene is TRBJ2-2, the V gene TRBV6-4; tentative D call: TRBD2 (6 bases). CDR3 length: 14 amino acids. Germline V lookup: CDR1 MRHNA, CDR2 SNTAGT. Between the trimmed V and J ends, which lost 5 bases and 1 base, there was a span of 8 bases.

CDR3 amino acids: CASGQGSAYEQYF. DNA of the CDR3: TGTGCCAGTGGACAAGGCAGCGCCTACGAGCAGTACTTC. The chain couples TRBV7-9 to TRBJ2-7; D might be TRBD1 (5 bases). V was trimmed by 9 bases and J by 2 bases, leaving 14 bases between them. CDR3 length equals 13 residues. Germline V lookup: CDR1 SEHNR, CDR2 FQNEAQ (reference sequence).

J is TRBJ2-2 and V is TRBV11-2, with a possible D match to TRBD1 (6 bases). V was pared by 4 bases and J by 0 bases, with 12 bases between. CDR1 is SGHAT, CDR2 FQNNGV, per germline. This CDR3 contains 16 residues. CDR3 DNA: TGTGCCAGCAGCTACAAAGCAGGGGCGAACACCGGGGAGCTGTTTTTT. The encoded protein is CASSYKAGANTGELFF.

The chain is built from TRBV6-5 and TRBJ1-4, with D perhaps matching TRBD1 (6 bases). Germline V gives CDR1 MNHEY, CDR2 SVGAGI. This CDR3 spans 15 amino acids. The germline V and J ends were trimmed by 4 bases and 0 bases, with 9 bases remaining between them. Here the CDR3 reads CASSLGGATNEKLFF. CDR3 bases: TGTGCCAGCAGTTTAGGGGGTGCAACTAATGAAAAACTGTTTTTT.

The J gene is TRBJ1-5, the V gene TRBV6-1, with D unclear. This CDR3 is 15 amino acids long. The germline V gene has CDR1 MNHNS and CDR2 SASEGT. V lost 1 base to trimming and J lost 2 bases, with 9 bases between them. DNA for the CDR3: TGTGCCAGCAGTGAAGACAGCCTTCGCAATCAGCCCCAGCATTTT. It is translated as CASSEDSLRNQPQHF.

The chain is built from TRBV29-1 and TRBJ2-1, with 8 bases that match TRBD1. Germline CDR1 is SQVTM and CDR2 is ANQGSEA. The CDR3 covers 13 residues. Trimming removed 7 bases from V and 4 bases from J; junction bases left unmatched: 6. The CDR3 DNA follows: TGCAGCGCCGGCCGGGACAGGTACAATGAGCAGTTCTTC. Protein: CSAGRDRYNEQFF.

The CDR3 nucleotides are TGTGCCAGCAGCTCCTCGCCGGGGGGAGCTGGGGCCAACGTCCTGACTTTC. Amino acids: CASSSSPGGAGANVLTF. V is TRBV7-9 and J is TRBJ2-6; TRBD2 agrees at 7 bases. This CDR3 contains 17 residues. Germline-derived CDR1 and CDR2 are SEHNR and FQNEAQ (reference sequence). Trimming removed 4 bases from V and 2 bases from J; junction bases left unmatched: 8.

This sequence joins TRBV27 and TRBJ2-5, with 7 bases identical to TRBD1. CDR1 is MNHEY and CDR2 is SMNVEV in the germline V gene (reference sequence). Trimming took 4 bases from V and 10 from J; bases not matched to a gene: 9. CDR3 length: 13 amino acids. The CDR3 DNA is TGTGCCAGCAGTTCAAGCCAGGGGGTTTACCAGTACTTC. Protein product: CASSSSQGVYQYF.

The chain employs TRBV7-2 and TRBJ1-1; a weak D match, TRBD1 (5 bases). Germline lookup yields CDR1 SGHTA and CDR2 FQGNSA. The V end was cut by 5 bases, the J end by 8 bases, with 21 bases between. This CDR3 region has 15 residues. The CDR3 reads CASSLGRGSSNEAFF. The CDR3 DNA reads as TGTGCCAGCAGCCTAGGGCGGGGGTCCTCAAACGAAGCTTTCTTT.